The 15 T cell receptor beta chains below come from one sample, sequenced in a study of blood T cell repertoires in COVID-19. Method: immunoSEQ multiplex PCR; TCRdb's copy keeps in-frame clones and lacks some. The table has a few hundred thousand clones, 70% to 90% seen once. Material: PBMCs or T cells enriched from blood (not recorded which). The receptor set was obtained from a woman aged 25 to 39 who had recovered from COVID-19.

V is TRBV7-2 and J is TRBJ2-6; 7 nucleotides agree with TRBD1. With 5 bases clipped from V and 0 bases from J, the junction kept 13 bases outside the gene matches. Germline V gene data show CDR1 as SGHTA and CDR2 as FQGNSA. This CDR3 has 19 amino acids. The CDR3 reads CASSIFRRDRYSGANVLTF. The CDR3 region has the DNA TGTGCCAGCAGCATCTTTCGCCGGGACAGATACTCTGGGGCCAACGTCCTGACTTTC.

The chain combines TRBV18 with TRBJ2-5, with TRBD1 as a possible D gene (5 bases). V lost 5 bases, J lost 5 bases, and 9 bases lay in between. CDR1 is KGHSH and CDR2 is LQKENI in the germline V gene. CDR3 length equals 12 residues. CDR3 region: CASSDSGETQYF. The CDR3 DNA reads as TGTGCCAGCTCAGACTCAGGGGAGACCCAGTACTTC.

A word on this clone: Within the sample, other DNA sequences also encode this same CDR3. CDR3 nucleotides: TGCGCCAGCAGCCCCCAGGGTACGGGAAACACCATATATTTT. Encoded protein: CASSPQGTGNTIYF. This chain uses TRBV5-1 with TRBJ1-3, with a weak D call TRBD1 (5 bases). V lost 4 bases and J lost 4, with 12 bases in between. CDR1 SGHRS and CDR2 YFSETQ come from the germline V gene. The CDR3 covers 14 residues.

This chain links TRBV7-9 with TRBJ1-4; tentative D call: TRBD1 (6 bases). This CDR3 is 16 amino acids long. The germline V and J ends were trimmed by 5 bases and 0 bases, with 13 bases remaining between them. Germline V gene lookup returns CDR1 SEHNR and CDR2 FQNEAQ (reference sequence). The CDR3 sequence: CASSRGWTATNEKLFF. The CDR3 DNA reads TGTGCCAGCAGCAGAGGCTGGACAGCAACTAATGAAAAACTGTTTTTT.

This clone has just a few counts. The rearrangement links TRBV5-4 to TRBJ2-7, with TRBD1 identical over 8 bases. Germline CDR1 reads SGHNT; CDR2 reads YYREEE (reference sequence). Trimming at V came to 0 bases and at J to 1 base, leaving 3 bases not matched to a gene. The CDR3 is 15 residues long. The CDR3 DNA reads TGTGCCAGCAGCTTGGATAACAGGGGGTCCTACGAGCAGTACTTC. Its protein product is CASSLDNRGSYEQYF.

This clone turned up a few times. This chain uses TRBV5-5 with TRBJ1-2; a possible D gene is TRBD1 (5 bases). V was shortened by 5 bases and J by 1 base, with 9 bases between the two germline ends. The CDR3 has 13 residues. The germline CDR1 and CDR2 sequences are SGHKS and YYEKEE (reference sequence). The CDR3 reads CASSPGVNYGYTF. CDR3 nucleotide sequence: TGTGCCAGCAGTCCGGGGGTTAACTATGGCTACACCTTC.

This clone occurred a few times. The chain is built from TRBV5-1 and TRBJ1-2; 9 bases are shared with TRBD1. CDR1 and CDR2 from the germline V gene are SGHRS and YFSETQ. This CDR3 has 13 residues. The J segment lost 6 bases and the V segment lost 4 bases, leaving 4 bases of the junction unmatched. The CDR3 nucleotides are TGCGCCAGCAGCCTACAGGGGGCGGATGGCTACACCTTC. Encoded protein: CASSLQGADGYTF.

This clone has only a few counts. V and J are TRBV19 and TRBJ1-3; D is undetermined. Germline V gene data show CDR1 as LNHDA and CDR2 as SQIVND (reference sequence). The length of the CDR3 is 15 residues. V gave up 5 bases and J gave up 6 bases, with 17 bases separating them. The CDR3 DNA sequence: TGTGCCAGTAGTTCTCGGACTGTAGAGTTAAACACCATATATTTT. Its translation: CASSSRTVELNTIYF.

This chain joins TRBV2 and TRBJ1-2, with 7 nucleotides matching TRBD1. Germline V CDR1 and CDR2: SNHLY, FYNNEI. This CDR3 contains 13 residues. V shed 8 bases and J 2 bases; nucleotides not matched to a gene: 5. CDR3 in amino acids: CASDGGQNYGYTF. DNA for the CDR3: TGTGCCAGCGATGGGGGACAGAACTATGGCTACACCTTC.

CDR3 protein: CASSVMSGVTGLTF. Here the CDR3 DNA reads TGTGCCAGCTCAGTTATGTCAGGGGTCACCGGCCTGACTTTC. This chain joins TRBV6-1 and TRBJ2-6, with a tentative D call TRBD1 (6 bases). Germline V gene lookup returns CDR1 MNHNS and CDR2 SASEGT. The germline V and J ends were trimmed by 8 bases and 15 bases, with 23 bases remaining between them. The CDR3 totals 14 residues.

For the CDR3, the DNA is TGTGCCAGCAGCCCTCGGGACAGATCTAACACCGGGGAGCTGTTTTTT. This gives the protein CASSPRDRSNTGELFF. The genes are TRBV9 and TRBJ2-2; 7 bases fit TRBD1. Germline V gene data show CDR1 as SGDLS and CDR2 as YYNGEE. J was trimmed by 2 bases and V by 4 bases; bases with no gene match: 8. The CDR3 extends over 16 amino acids.

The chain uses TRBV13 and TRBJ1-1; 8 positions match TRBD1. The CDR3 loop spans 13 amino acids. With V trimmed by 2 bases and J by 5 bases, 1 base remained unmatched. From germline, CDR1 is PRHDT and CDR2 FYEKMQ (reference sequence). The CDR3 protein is CASSLTGGTEAFF. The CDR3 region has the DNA TGTGCCAGCAGCTTAACAGGGGGGACTGAAGCTTTCTTT.

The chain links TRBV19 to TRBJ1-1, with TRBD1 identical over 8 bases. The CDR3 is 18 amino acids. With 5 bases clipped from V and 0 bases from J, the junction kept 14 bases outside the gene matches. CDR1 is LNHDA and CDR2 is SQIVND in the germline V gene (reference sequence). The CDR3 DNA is TGTGCCAGTAGTCGACGCCCTTCGACAGGGGACATGAACACTGAAGCTTTCTTT. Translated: CASSRRPSTGDMNTEAFF.

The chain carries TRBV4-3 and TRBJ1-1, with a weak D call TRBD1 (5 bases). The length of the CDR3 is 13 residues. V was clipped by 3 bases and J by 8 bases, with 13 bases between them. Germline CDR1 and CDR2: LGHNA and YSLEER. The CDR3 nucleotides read TGCGCCAGCAGCCAGGACGTTAGGACAGAAGCTTTCTTT. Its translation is CASSQDVRTEAFF.

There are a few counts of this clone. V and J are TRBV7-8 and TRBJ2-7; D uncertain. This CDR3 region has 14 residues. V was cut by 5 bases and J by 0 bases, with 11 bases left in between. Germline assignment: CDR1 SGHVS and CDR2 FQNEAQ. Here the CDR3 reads CASSPDTYSYEQYF. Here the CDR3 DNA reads TGTGCCAGCAGCCCCGACACTTACTCCTACGAGCAGTACTTC.